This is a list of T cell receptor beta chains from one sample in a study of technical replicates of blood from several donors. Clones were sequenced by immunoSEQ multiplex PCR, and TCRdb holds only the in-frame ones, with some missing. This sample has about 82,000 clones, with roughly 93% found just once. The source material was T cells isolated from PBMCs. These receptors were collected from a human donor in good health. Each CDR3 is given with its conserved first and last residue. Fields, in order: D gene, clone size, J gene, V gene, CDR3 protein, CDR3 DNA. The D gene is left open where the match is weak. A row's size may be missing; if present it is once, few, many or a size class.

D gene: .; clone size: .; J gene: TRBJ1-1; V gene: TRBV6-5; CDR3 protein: CASSYSARGGNTEAFF; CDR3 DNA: TGTGCCAGCAGTTACTCTGCTAGGGGGGGGAACACTGAAGCTTTCTTT
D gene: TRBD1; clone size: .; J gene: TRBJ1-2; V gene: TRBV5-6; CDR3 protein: CASSLGTGYGYTF; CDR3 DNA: TGTGCCAGCAGCTTAGGGACAGGGTATGGCTACACCTTC
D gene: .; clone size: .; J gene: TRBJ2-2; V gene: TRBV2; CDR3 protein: CASSSSSGELFF; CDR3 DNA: TGTGCCAGCTCTAGTAGTAGCGGGGAGCTGTTTTTT
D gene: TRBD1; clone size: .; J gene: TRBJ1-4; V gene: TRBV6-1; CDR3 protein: CASRAWTGNEKLFF; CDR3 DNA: TGTGCCAGCAGAGCTTGGACAGGGAATGAAAAACTGTTTTTT
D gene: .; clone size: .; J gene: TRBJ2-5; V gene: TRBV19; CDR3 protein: CASALGGGVETQYF; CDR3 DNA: TGTGCCAGCGCCCTAGGGGGTGGGGTAGAGACCCAGTACTTC
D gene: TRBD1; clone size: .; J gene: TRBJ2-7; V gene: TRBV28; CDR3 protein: CASGDRVKYEQYF; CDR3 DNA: TGTGCCTCTGGGGACAGGGTTAAGTACGAGCAGTACTTC
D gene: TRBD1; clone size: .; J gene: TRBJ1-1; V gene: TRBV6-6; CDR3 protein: CASTRQGITEAFF; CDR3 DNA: TGTGCCAGCACTAGACAGGGGATCACTGAAGCTTTCTTT
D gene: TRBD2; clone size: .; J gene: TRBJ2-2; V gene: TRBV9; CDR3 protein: CASSVKGRGERENSGELFF; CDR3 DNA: TGTGCCAGCAGCGTAAAGGGGCGAGGGGAGCGGGAGAATAGCGGGGAGCTGTTTTTT
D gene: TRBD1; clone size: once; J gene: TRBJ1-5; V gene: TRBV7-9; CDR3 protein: CASSPWDRGAHQPQHF; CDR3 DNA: TGTGCCAGCAGCCCATGGGACAGGGGGGCCCATCAGCCCCAGCATTTT
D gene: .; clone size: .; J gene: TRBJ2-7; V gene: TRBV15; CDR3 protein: CATSARDNSYEQYF; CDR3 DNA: TGTGCCACCAGCGCAAGGGACAACTCCTACGAGCAGTACTTC
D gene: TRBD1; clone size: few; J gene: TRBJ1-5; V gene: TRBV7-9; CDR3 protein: CASSPDRFSNQPQHF; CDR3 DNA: TGTGCCAGCAGCCCGGACAGGTTTAGCAATCAGCCCCAGCATTTT
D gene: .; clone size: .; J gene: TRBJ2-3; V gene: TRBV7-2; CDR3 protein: CASNVLLDTQYF; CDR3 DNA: TGTGCCAGCAACGTACTTTTGGATACGCAGTATTTT
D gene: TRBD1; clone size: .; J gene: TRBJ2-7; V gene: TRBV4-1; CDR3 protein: CASSQYGDRGWDEQYF; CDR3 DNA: TGCGCCAGCAGCCAATACGGTGACAGGGGCTGGGACGAGCAGTACTTC
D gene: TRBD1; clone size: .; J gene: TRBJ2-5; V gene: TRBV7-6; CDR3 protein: CASSSTGGTVGETQYF; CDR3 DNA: TGTGCCAGCAGCTCGACAGGGGGCACGGTGGGAGAGACCCAGTACTTC
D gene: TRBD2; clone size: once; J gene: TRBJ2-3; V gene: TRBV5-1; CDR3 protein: CASSLAAGGPTDTQYF; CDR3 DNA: TGCGCCAGCAGCTTGGCAGCGGGAGGGCCCACAGATACGCAGTATTTT
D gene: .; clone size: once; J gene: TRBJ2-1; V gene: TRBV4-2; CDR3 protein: CASGSAGGYVQFF; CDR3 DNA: TGTGCCAGCGGTTCTGCTGGGGGGTATGTGCAGTTCTTC
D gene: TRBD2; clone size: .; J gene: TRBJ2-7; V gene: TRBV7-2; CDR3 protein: CASSSSGRGYEQYF; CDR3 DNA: TGTGCCAGCAGCAGTAGCGGGAGGGGTTACGAGCAGTACTTC
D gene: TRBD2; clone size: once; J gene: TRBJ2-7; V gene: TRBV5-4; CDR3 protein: CASSLGLAGTYEQYF; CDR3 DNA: TGTGCCAGCAGCTTAGGACTAGCGGGAACATACGAGCAGTACTTC
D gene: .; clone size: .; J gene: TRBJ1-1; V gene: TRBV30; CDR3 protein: CACNTGIWAEAFF; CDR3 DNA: TGTGCCTGTAACACAGGGATTTGGGCTGAAGCTTTCTTT
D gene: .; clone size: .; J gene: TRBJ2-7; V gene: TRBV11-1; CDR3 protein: CASSLEAVSSYEQYF; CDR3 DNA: TGTGCCAGCAGCCTGGAGGCAGTGAGCTCCTACGAGCAGTACTTC
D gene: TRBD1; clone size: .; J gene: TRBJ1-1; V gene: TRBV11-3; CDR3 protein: CATQYTGGSSTEAFF; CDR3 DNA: TGTGCCACCCAATATACAGGGGGTTCGAGCACTGAAGCTTTCTTT
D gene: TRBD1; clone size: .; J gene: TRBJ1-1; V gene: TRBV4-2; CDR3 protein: CASSQLGTGNTEAFF; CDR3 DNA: TGTGCCAGCAGCCAACTTGGGACAGGGAACACTGAAGCTTTCTTT
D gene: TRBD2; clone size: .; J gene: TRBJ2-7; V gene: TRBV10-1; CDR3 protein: CASNPTVAGSSYEQYF; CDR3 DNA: TGCGCCAGCAACCCGACGGTAGCGGGGAGCTCCTACGAGCAGTACTTC
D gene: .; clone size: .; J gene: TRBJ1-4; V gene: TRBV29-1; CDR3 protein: CSVAGTPGTNEKLFF; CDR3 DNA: TGCAGCGTTGCTGGGACACCCGGGACTAATGAAAAACTGTTTTTT
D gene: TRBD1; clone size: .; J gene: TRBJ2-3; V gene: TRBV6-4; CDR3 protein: CASSRTGATDTQYF; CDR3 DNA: TGTGCCAGCAGCCGGACAGGAGCCACAGATACGCAGTATTTT
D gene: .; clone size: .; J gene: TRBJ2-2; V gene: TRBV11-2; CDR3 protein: CASSLYPLGGELFF; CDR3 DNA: TGTGCCAGCAGCTTATACCCACTAGGGGGGGAGCTGTTTTTT
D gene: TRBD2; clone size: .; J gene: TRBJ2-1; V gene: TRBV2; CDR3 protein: CASSVSSSGRGNEQFF; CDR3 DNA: TGTGCCAGCAGTGTTTCTAGTAGCGGGAGGGGGAATGAGCAGTTCTTC
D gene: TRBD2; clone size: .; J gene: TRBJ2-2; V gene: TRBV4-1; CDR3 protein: CASSQVALAGNTGELFF; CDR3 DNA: TGCGCCAGCAGCCAAGTTGCACTAGCGGGAAACACCGGGGAGCTGTTTTTT
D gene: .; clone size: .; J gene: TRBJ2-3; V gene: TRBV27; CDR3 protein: CASSIPPGTQYF; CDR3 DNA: TGTGCCAGCAGTATACCCCCCGGGACGCAGTATTTT
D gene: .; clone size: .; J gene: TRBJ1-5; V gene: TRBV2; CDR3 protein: CASSEALNQPQHF; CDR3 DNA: TGTGCCAGCAGTGAAGCCCTTAATCAGCCCCAGCATTTT
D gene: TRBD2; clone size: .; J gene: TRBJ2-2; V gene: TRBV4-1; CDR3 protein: CASALAGGPMVTGELFF; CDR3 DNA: TGCGCCAGCGCACTAGCGGGAGGGCCGATGGTCACCGGGGAGCTGTTTTTT
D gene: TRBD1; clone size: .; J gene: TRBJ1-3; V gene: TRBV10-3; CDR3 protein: CAIRKGTDYSGNTIYF; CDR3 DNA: TGTGCCATCAGGAAGGGGACAGACTACTCTGGAAACACCATATATTTT
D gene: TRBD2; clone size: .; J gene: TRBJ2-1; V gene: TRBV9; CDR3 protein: CASSSAGLNNEQFF; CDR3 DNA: TGTGCCAGCAGCTCAGCGGGATTGAACAATGAGCAGTTCTTC
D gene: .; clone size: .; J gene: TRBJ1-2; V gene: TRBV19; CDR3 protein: CASNPRSTTNYGYTF; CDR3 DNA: TGTGCCAGTAATCCCCGGAGCACTACTAACTATGGCTACACCTTC
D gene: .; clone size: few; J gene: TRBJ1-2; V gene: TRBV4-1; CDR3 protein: CASSQERGNGYTF; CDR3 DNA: TGCGCCAGCAGCCAAGAACGGGGGAATGGCTACACCTTC
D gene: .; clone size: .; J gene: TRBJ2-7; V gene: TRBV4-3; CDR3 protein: CASSRDFSGEQYF; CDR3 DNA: TGCGCCAGCAGCCGGGACTTTTCTGGGGAGCAGTACTTC
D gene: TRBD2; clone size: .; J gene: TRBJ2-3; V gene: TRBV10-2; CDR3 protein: CASSDTGGWDTQYF; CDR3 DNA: TGCGCCAGCAGTGATACGGGAGGTTGGGATACGCAGTATTTT
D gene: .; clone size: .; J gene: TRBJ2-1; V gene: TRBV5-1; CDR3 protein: CASSLNRRNEQFF; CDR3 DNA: TGCGCCAGCAGCTTGAACAGACGGAATGAGCAGTTCTTC
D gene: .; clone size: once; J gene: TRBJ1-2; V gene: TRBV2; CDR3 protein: CASSESLAFHGYTF; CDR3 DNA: TGTGCCAGCAGTGAATCTCTAGCTTTCCATGGCTACACCTTC
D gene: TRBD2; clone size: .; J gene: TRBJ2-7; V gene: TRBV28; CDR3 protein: CASTWTSGSYEQYF; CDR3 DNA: TGTGCCAGCACCTGGACTAGCGGTTCCTACGAGCAGTACTTC
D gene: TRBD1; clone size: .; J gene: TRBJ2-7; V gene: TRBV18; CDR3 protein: CASSPLGQGAEQYF; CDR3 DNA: TGTGCCAGCTCACCATTAGGACAGGGGGCCGAGCAGTACTTC
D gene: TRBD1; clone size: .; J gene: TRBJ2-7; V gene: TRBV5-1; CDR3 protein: CASSNPGTGESEQYF; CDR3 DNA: TGCGCCAGCAGCAACCCCGGGACAGGGGAGAGCGAGCAGTACTTC
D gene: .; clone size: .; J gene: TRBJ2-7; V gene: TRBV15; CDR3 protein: CATSRDEDEQYF; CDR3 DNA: TGTGCCACCAGCAGAGATGAGGACGAGCAGTACTTC
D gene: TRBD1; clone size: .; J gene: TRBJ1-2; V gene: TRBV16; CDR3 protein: CASSQSTGLYGYTF; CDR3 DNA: TGTGCCAGCAGCCAGTCGACAGGGCTTTATGGCTACACCTTC
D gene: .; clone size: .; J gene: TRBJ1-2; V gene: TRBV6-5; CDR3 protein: CASSRGSYRNYGYTF; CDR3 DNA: TGTGCCAGCAGCCGCGGCAGCTACCGAAACTATGGCTACACCTTC
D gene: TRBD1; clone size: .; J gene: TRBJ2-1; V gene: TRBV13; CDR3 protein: CASSSRQGPYNEQFF; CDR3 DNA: TGTGCCAGCAGCTCCAGACAGGGGCCCTACAATGAGCAGTTCTTC